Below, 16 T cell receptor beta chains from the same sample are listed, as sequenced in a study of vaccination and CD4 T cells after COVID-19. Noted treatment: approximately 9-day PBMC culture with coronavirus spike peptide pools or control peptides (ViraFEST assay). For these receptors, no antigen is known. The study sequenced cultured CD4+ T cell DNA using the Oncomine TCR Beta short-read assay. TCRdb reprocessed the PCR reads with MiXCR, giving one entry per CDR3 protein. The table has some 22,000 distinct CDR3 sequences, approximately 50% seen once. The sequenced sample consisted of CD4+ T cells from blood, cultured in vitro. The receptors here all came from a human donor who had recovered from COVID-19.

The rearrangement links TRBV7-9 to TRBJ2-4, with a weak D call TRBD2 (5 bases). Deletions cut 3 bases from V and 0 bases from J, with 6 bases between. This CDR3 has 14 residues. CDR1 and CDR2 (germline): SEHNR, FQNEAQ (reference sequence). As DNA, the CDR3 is TGTGCCAGCAGCTTCGAGGGAGCCAAAAACATTCAGTACTTC. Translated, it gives CASSFEGAKNIQYF.

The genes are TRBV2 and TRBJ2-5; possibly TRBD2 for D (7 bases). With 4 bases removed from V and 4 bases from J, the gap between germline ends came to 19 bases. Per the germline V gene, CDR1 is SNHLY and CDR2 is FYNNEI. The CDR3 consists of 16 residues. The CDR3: CASSAGAGAPGETQYF. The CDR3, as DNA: TGTGCCAGCAGTGCAGGGGCGGGAGCGCCTGGAGAGACCCAGTACTTC.

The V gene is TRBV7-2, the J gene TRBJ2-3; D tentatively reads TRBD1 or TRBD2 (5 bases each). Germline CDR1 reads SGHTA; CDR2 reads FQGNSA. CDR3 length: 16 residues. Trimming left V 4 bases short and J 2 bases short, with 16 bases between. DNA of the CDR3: TGTGCCAGCAGCTGGGGGACCTATAAACTCACAGATACGCAGTATTTT. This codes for CASSWGTYKLTDTQYF.

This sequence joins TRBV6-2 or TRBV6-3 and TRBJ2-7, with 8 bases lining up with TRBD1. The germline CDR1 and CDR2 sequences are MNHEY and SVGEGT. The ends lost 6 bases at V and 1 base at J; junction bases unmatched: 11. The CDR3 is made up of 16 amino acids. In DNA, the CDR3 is TGTGCCAGCAGGTCCCCGGGACAGGTCAGGTCCTACGAGCAGTACTTC. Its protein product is CASRSPGQVRSYEQYF.

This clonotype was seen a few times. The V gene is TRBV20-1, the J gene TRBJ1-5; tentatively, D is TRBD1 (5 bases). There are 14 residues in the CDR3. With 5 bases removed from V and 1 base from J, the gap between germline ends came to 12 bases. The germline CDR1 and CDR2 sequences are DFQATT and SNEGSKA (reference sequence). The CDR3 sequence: CSAYGGSSNQPQHF. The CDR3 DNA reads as TGCAGTGCTTACGGGGGATCGAGCAATCAGCCCCAGCATTTT.

The CDR3 sequence: CASSPRTSGGSEQYF. DNA of the CDR3: TGTGCCAGCAGTCCTCGGACTAGCGGAGGCAGCGAGCAGTACTTC. The J gene is TRBJ2-7, the V gene TRBV6-1, with 10 nucleotides matching TRBD2. Germline V gene lookup returns CDR1 MNHNS and CDR2 SASEGT. V dropped 5 bases and J dropped 6; count of bases not matched to a gene: 10. The CDR3 totals 15 residues.

The CDR3 spells CASSPDGGLWAEAFF. CDR3 nucleotide sequence: TGCGCCAGCAGCCCCGACGGTGGGTTATGGGCTGAAGCTTTCTTT. V and J are TRBV5-1 and TRBJ1-1, with D unresolved. The germline V and J ends were trimmed by 4 bases and 6 bases, with 19 bases remaining between them. This CDR3 has 15 amino acids. The germline CDR1 and CDR2 sequences are SGHRS and YFSETQ. Complete variable domain (other parts from reference TRBV5-1 and TRBJ1-1): KAGVTQTPRYLIKTRGQQVTLSCSPISGHRSVSWYQQTPGQGLQFLFEYFSETQRNKGNFPGRFSGRQFSNSRSEMNVSTLELGDSALYLCASSPDGGLWAEAFFGQGTRLTVV.

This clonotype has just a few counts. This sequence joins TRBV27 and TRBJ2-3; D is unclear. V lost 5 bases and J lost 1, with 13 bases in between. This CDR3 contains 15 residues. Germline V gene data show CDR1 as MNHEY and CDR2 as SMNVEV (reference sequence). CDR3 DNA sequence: TGTGCCAGCAGTCCCTTGGGCCTACGCACAGATACGCAGTATTTT. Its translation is CASSPLGLRTDTQYF.

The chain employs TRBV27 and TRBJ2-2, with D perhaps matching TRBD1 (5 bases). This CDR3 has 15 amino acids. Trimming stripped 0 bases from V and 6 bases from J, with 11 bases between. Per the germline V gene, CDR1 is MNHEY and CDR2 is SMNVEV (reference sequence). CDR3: CASSLSGPPPGELFF. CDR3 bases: TGTGCCAGCAGTTTATCGGGGCCGCCCCCCGGGGAGCTGTTTTTT.

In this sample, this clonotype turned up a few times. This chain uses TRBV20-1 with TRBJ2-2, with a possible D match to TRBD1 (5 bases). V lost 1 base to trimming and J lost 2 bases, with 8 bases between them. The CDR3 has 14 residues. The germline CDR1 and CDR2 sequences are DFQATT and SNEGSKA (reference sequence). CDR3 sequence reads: CSARGRANTGELFF. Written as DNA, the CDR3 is TGCAGTGCTAGAGGCAGGGCCAACACCGGGGAGCTGTTTTTT.

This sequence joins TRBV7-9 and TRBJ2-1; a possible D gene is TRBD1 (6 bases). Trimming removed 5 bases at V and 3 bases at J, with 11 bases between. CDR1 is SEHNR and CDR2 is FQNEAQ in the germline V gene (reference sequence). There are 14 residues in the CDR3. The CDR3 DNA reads TGTGCCAGCAGCGCAGGACAGTTCTACAATGAGCAGTTCTTC. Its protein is CASSAGQFYNEQFF.

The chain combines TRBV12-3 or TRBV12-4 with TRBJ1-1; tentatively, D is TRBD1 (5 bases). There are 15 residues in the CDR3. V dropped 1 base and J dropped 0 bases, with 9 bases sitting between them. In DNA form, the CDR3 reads TGTGCCAGCAGTTTAGGTTTGGGGGTGAACACTGAAGCTTTCTTT. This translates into CASSLGLGVNTEAFF.

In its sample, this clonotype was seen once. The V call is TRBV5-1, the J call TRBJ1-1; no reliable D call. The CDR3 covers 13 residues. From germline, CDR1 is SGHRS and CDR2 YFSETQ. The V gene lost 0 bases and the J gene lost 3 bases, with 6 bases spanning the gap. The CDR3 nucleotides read TGCGCCAGCAGCTTGGACTTCGACACTGAAGCTTTCTTT. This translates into CASSLDFDTEAFF.

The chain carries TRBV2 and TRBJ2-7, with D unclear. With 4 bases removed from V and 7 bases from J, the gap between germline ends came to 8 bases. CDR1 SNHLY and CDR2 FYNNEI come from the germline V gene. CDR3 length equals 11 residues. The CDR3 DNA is TGTGCCAGCAGTGCCGTGGTTGAGCAGTACTTC. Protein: CASSAVVEQYF.

The DNA for the CDR3 is TGTGCCAGTAGTATAGGCCCCCAGCAAGAGACCCAGTACTTC. Translated: CASSIGPQQETQYF. This chain links TRBV19 with TRBJ2-5; D remains unclear. CDR1 LNHDA and CDR2 SQIVND come from the germline V gene (reference sequence). This CDR3 is 14 amino acids long. V was shortened by 1 base and J by 2 bases, with 8 bases between the two germline ends.

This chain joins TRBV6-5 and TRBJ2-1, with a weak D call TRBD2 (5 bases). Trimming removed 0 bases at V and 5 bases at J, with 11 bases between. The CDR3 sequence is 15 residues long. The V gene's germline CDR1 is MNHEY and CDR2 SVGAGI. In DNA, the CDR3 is TGTGCCAGCAGTTACTCGAGGGAGTTGGACAATGAGCAGTTCTTC. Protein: CASSYSRELDNEQFF.